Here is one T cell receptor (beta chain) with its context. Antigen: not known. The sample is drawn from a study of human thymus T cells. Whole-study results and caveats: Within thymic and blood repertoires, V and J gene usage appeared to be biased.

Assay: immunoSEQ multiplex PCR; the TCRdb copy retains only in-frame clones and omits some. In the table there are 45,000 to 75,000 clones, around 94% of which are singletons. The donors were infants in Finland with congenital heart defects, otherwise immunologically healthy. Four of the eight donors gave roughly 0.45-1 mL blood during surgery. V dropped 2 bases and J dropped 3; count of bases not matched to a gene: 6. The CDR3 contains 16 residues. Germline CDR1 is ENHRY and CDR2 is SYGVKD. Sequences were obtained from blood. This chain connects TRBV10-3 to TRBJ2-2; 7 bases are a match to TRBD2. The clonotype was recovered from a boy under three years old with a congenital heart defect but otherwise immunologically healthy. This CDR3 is CAISEVAGVHTGELFF. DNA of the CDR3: TGTGCCATCAGTGAGGTGGCGGGAGTTCACACCGGGGAGCTGTTTTTT.